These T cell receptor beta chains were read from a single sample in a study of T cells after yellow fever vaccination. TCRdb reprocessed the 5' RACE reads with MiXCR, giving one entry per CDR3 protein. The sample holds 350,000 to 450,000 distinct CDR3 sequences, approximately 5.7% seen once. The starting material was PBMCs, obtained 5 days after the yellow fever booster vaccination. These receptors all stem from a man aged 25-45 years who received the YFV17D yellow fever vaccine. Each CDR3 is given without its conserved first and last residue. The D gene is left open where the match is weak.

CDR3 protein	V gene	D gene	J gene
ASSFGTGARYNEQF	TRBV6-2/TRBV6-3	TRBD1	TRBJ2-1
ASTDRGLGYT	TRBV6-5	TRBD1	TRBJ1-2
ASRKNTETQY	TRBV14	NA	TRBJ2-5
ASVHGGWTEAF	TRBV11-2	NA	TRBJ1-1
ASSVMSSSSTDTQY	TRBV9	NA	TRBJ2-3
ASSFGQGYTEAF	TRBV5-1	NA	TRBJ1-1
ASSRWTGEVSGANVLT	TRBV11-1	TRBD1	TRBJ2-6
ASSLERRGNIQY	TRBV12-3/TRBV12-4	NA	TRBJ2-4
SARALLRNLQETQY	TRBV20-1	NA	TRBJ2-5
ASPKWGADEQY	TRBV21-1	NA	TRBJ2-7
ASSGPDRGLGNTIY	TRBV9	TRBD1	TRBJ1-3
ASSYPNRGLSSGANVLT	TRBV6-2/TRBV6-3	NA	TRBJ2-6
ASSKGQGAYEQY	TRBV9	TRBD1	TRBJ2-7
ASAVVRDTQY	TRBV7-2	NA	TRBJ2-3
AISPGPLNEQF	TRBV10-3	NA	TRBJ2-1
ASRTADYEQY	TRBV5-1	NA	TRBJ2-7
ASSFQGLAGHETQY	TRBV7-9	TRBD2	TRBJ2-5
ASSFWTPANTGELF	TRBV12-3/TRBV12-4	NA	TRBJ2-2
ASSLVGTPREKLF	TRBV12-3/TRBV12-4	NA	TRBJ1-4
ATSRDRPGGYEQY	TRBV15	NA	TRBJ2-7
SAPWTVTDTQY	TRBV20-1	NA	TRBJ2-3
ASSGTSKYTDTQY	TRBV12-3/TRBV12-4	TRBD2	TRBJ2-3
ASSFEFSNEKLF	TRBV5-1	NA	TRBJ1-4
ASSYGTTSGNTIY	TRBV6-5	NA	TRBJ1-3
ASSGAGRTEAF	TRBV6-1	NA	TRBJ1-1
ASSLATALASGYNEQF	TRBV7-2	TRBD2	TRBJ2-1
ASSTIGQVTYEQY	TRBV5-1	NA	TRBJ2-7
SVPASNTEAF	TRBV29-1	NA	TRBJ1-1
ATSKGLPLDEQF	TRBV15	TRBD2	TRBJ2-1
ASRGGVEQY	TRBV7-9	NA	TRBJ2-7
AISESTVFYVANTGELF	TRBV10-3	NA	TRBJ2-2
ASSLVRGTGELF	TRBV7-8	NA	TRBJ2-2
ASSLQITEAF	TRBV18	NA	TRBJ1-1
SASRGRTDQPQH	TRBV20-1	NA	TRBJ1-5
ASSIRGGDEQF	TRBV19	TRBD2	TRBJ2-1
ASSLWVGGLEETQY	TRBV12-3/TRBV12-4	NA	TRBJ2-5
ASRGTNQETQY	TRBV12-3/TRBV12-4	NA	TRBJ2-5
ASSRSGSPLH	TRBV7-8	NA	TRBJ1-6
ASSIPGQNQPQH	TRBV6-2/TRBV6-3	TRBD1	TRBJ1-5
SASEDTSDTQY	TRBV20-1	NA	TRBJ2-3
ASSDSTTSVY	TRBV6-4	TRBD2	TRBJ2-3
ASSRSPRDRGRGANVLT	TRBV5-1	TRBD1	TRBJ2-6
ASSTRDRGHLGYT	TRBV6-1	TRBD1	TRBJ1-2
ASSASNEQF	TRBV5-1	NA	TRBJ2-1
ASSLAALSYTDTQY	TRBV7-2	NA	TRBJ2-3
SAIPNRGSTDTQY	TRBV20-1	NA	TRBJ2-3
SVGEGNQPQH	TRBV29-1	NA	TRBJ1-5
ASKWGEGRDTEAF	TRBV19	NA	TRBJ1-1
ASRALPDRGSPSEQY	TRBV6-1	TRBD1	TRBJ2-7
ASSRPFRTDTQY	TRBV3-1	NA	TRBJ2-3
ATSSSTGGSSYEQY	TRBV15	TRBD1	TRBJ2-7
ASSVSARAQETQY	TRBV9	NA	TRBJ2-5